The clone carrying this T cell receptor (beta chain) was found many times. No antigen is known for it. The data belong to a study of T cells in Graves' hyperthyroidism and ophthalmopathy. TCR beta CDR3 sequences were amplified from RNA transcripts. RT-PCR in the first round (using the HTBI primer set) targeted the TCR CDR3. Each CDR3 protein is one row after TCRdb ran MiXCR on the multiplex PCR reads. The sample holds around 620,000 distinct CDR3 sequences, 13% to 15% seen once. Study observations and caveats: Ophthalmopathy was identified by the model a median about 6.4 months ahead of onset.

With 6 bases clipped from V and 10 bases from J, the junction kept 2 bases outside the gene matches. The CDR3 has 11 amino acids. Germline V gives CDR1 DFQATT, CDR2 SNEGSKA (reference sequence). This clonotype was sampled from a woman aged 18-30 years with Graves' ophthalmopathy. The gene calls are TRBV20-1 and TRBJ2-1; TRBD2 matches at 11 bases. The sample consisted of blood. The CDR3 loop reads CSARLAGEQFF. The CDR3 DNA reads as TGCAGTGCAAGACTAGCGGGGGAGCAGTTCTTC.